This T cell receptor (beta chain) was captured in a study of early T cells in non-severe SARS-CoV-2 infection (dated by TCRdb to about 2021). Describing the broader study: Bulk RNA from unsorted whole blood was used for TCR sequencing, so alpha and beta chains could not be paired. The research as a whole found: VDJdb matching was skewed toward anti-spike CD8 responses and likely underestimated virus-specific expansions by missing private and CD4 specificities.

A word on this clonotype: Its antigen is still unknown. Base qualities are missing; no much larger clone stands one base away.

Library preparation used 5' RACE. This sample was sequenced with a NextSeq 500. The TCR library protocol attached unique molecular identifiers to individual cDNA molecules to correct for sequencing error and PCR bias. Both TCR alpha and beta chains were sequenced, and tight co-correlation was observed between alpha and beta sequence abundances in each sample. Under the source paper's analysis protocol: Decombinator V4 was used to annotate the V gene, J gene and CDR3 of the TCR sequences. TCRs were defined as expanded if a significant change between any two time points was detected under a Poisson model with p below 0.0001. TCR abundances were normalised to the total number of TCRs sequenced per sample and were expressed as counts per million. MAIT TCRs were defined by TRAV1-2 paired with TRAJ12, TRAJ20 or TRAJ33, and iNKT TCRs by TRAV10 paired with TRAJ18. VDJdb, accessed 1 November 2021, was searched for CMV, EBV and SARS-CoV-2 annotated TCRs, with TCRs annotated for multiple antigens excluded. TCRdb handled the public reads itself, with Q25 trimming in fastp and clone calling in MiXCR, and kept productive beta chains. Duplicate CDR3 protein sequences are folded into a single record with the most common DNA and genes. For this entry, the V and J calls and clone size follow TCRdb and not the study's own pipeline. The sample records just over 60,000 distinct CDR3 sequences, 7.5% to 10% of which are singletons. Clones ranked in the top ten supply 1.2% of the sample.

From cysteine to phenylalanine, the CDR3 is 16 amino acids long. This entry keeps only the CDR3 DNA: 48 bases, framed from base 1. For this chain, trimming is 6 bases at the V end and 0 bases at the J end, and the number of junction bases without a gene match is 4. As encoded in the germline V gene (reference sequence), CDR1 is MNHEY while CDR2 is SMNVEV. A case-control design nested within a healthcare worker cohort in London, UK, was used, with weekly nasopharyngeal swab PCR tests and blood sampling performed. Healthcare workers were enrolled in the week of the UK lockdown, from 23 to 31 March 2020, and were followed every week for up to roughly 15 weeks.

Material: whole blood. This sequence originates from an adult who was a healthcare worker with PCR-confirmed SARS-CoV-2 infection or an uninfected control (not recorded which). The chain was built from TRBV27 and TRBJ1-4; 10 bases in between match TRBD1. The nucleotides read TGTGCCAGCAGGGGACAGGGGCGCGCAACTAATGAAAAACTGTTTTTT. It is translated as CASRGQGRATNEKLFF.